This T cell receptor beta chain was recovered during a study of cytomegalovirus exposure and HLA in healthy donors. Study-level findings and limits: Many donors shared some public TCRs, even though most TCR sequences were rare.

As to this clone: Its antigen is currently unknown.

Both 60 Vbeta primers and 13 Jbeta primers went into the PCR. Per the original methods: An analysis performed later counted roughly 80 million unique TCR beta chains (around 10 million of them shared). Clones were sequenced by immunoSEQ multiplex PCR, and TCRdb holds only the in-frame ones, with some missing. That table furnishes V, J and clone size, whereas the DNA furnished D and trimming. The sample has roughly 160,000 clones, roughly 77% seen once. Per the germline V gene, CDR1 is LGHNA and CDR2 is YSLEER. There are 14 residues in the CDR3. The V end was cut by 1 base, the J end by 2 bases, with 8 bases between.

The clonotype was recovered from a man aged 50-59 years in good health and CMV-seropositive. Input material: PBMCs. The gene calls are TRBV4-3 and TRBJ1-1; no reliable D call. The CDR3, as DNA: TGCGCCAGCAGCCAAGGTACAGAAAACACTGAAGCTTTCTTT. It specifies CASSQGTENTEAFF.